Shown below are 29 T cell receptor beta chains from a single sample sequenced in a study of beta chain features in type 1 diabetes. These receptors have no known antigen. General study findings and limits: There was a moderate but significant shortening of TCRB CDR3s in all four CD4+ subsets of Type 1 diabetes patients.

As every portion of the isolated RNA was reverse transcribed, the sequencing read expressed TCRB transcripts. Some clones are missing from TCRdb's copy, which holds only in-frame ones; the method was immunoSEQ multiplex PCR. Here the sample spans 300,000 to 450,000 clones, around 10% being singletons. Sequencing was done on a sample of central memory CD4+ T cells from blood. These receptor sequences come from a man aged 25-45 years with type 1 diabetes.

This clone has more than one count but fewer than ten. CDR3 sequence: CASSEGQPNYGYTF. DNA of the CDR3: TGTGCCAGCAGTGAAGGACAGCCCAACTATGGCTACACCTTC. V usage is TRBV2 and J usage is TRBJ1-2, with D possibly TRBD1 on 5 matching bases. The CDR3 is 14 amino acids. Per the germline V gene, CDR1 is SNHLY and CDR2 is FYNNEI. V lost 1 base to trimming and J lost 2 bases, with 8 bases between them.

This chain joins TRBV18 and TRBJ2-7; 9 nucleotides match TRBD1. CDR3 size: 12 residues. Trimming cost V 6 bases and J 5 bases; bases outside gene matches: 2. Germline CDR1 is KGHSH and CDR2 is LQKENI. The CDR3 loop is CASSGQGDEQYF. CDR3 sequence (DNA): TGTGCCAGCTCGGGACAGGGCGACGAGCAGTACTTC.

This chain uses TRBV5-1 with TRBJ1-2; 9 bases map to TRBD1. The CDR3 is 15 residues long. CDR1 SGHRS and CDR2 YFSETQ come from the germline V gene. Trimming took 0 bases from V and 2 from J; bases not matched to a gene: 2. The CDR3 coding sequence is TGCGCCAGCAGCTTGGGTGGGACAGGGAACTATGGCTACACCTTC. Protein sequence: CASSLGGTGNYGYTF.

This clone has only a few counts. The genes are TRBV6-6 and TRBJ2-5, with no clear D. Germline values: CDR1 MNHNY, CDR2 SVGAGI (reference sequence). This CDR3 has 13 residues. With 2 bases removed from V and 7 bases from J, the gap between germline ends came to 11 bases. The chain's CDR3 is CASSYPISRTQYF. The CDR3 region has the DNA TGTGCCAGCAGTTACCCGATCAGCAGGACCCAGTACTTC.

This clone was seen a handful of times. The J gene is TRBJ2-4, the V gene TRBV2; D may be TRBD1 (6 bases). Germline V lookup: CDR1 SNHLY, CDR2 FYNNEI. The CDR3 loop spans 14 amino acids. The V end was cut by 2 bases, the J end by 4 bases, with 9 bases between. The CDR3 DNA sequence: TGTGCCAGCAGTGAATCGCAGGGGAAAAACATTCAGTACTTC. It yields the protein CASSESQGKNIQYF. The full variable domain, in which reference TRBV2 and TRBJ2-4 provide the parts outside the CDR3, is EPEVTQTPSHQVTQMGQEVILRCVPISNHLYFYWYRQILGQKVEFLVSFYNNEISEKSEIFDDQFSVERPDGSNFTLKIRSTKLEDSAMYFCASSESQGKNIQYFGAGTRLSVL.

The table lists this clone with many counts. V is TRBV7-2 and J is TRBJ1-2; D is unresolved. The CDR3 spans 12 residues. With 5 bases removed from V and 4 bases from J, the gap between germline ends came to 8 bases. Germline CDR1 SGHTA, CDR2 FQGNSA. The CDR3 region is CASSPSPYGYTF. Written as DNA, the CDR3 is TGTGCCAGCAGCCCATCACCCTATGGCTACACCTTC.

This clone has only a few counts. The V call is TRBV5-1, the J call TRBJ1-1; 7 nucleotides match TRBD1. The CDR3 has 14 residues. Germline V gene sequence: CDR1 SGHRS, CDR2 YFSETQ. After removal of 3 bases from V and 3 bases from J, the junction contained 5 bases not matched to a gene. CDR3 in amino acids: CASSWGTEHTEAFF. The CDR3 DNA follows: TGCGCCAGCAGCTGGGGGACAGAACACACTGAAGCTTTCTTT.

Remarks on this clone: A much larger clone differs by one base, so this may be a read error. Distinct nucleotide sequences in the sample also encode this CDR3. The gene calls are TRBV9 and TRBJ2-5; 7 bases map to TRBD1. Germline V gives CDR1 SGDLS, CDR2 YYNGEE. J gave up 5 bases and V 0 bases, and 4 bases lay outside the gene matches. The CDR3 has 14 residues. CDR3 DNA sequence: TGTGCCAGCAGCGTAGGGCAGGGGGAGGAGACCCAGTACTTC. It specifies CASSVGQGEETQYF. The variable domain in full, completed from reference TRBV9 and TRBJ2-5, reads DSGVTQTPKHLITATGQRVTLRCSPRSGDLSVYWYQQSLDQGLQFLIQYYNGEERAKGNILERFSAQQFPDLHSELNLSSLELGDSALYFCASSVGQGEETQYFGPGTRLLVL.

This clone has just a few counts. The chain is built from TRBV7-3 and TRBJ2-2; D is undetermined. V shed 3 bases and J shed 5 bases, with 10 bases lying between them. From germline, CDR1 is SGHTA and CDR2 FQGTGA. The CDR3 runs to 14 residues. The CDR3 region has the DNA TGTGCCAGCAGCTTTTTAAAGCTTACCGGGGAGCTGTTTTTT. This translates into CASSFLKLTGELFF.

This clone came up many times. The chain combines TRBV5-1 with TRBJ2-1; 9 nucleotides align to TRBD2. This CDR3 is 15 amino acids long. J gave up 6 bases and V 4 bases, and 8 bases lay outside the gene matches. Germline loops: CDR1 SGHRS, CDR2 YFSETQ. The CDR3 loop reads CASSQGLAPANEQFF. For the CDR3, the DNA is TGCGCCAGCAGCCAAGGACTAGCGCCCGCCAATGAGCAGTTCTTC.

The chain employs TRBV4-1 and TRBJ1-2; 7 bases agree with TRBD1. The CDR3 is 14 residues long. Trimming at V came to 3 bases and at J to 5 bases, leaving 6 bases not matched to a gene. Germline CDR1 and CDR2: MGHRA and YSYEKL. The CDR3 DNA reads TGCGCCAGCAGCCACCACGGACAGGAGTATGGCTACACCTTC. Protein sequence: CASSHHGQEYGYTF.

This clone appeared a few times. V is TRBV2 and J is TRBJ2-3, with 12 bases lining up with TRBD2. The CDR3 is 16 residues long. The V segment lost 5 bases and the J segment 5 bases; nucleotides outside the gene matches: 8. Per the germline V gene, CDR1 is SNHLY and CDR2 is FYNNEI. The CDR3: CASSRSSGRVGDTQYF. The CDR3 coding sequence is TGTGCCAGCAGTCGTTCTAGCGGGAGGGTGGGAGATACGCAGTATTTT.

This clone was observed a few times. The chain couples TRBV19 to TRBJ2-1, with 7 bases fitting TRBD2. This CDR3 has 13 amino acids. V lost 6 bases and J lost 10; bases outside the gene matches: 9. Per germline, CDR1 LNHDA and CDR2 SQIVND (reference sequence). The DNA for the CDR3 is TGTGCCAGTAGACTTGGCGGGAGCTACGAGCAGTTCTTC. This encodes CASRLGGSYEQFF.

The chain uses TRBV15 and TRBJ2-2; tentative D call: TRBD1 (6 bases). CDR3 length equals 15 residues. Trimming pared 0 bases from V and 7 bases from J, leaving 12 bases between. Germline V lookup: CDR1 LNHNV, CDR2 YYDKDF (reference sequence). This chain's CDR3 is CATSREWGQGGELFF. Here the CDR3 DNA reads TGTGCCACCAGCAGAGAATGGGGGCAGGGCGGGGAGCTGTTTTTT.

Only a few counts were recorded for this clone. The chain carries TRBV6-5 and TRBJ1-5; D might be TRBD1 (6 bases). V lost 2 bases to trimming and J lost 14 bases, with 10 bases between them. There are 11 residues in the CDR3. Germline V lookup: CDR1 MNHEY, CDR2 SVGAGI. The CDR3 is CASSYGGAEHF. The DNA of the CDR3 is TGTGCCAGCAGTTACGGGGGGGCCGAGCATTTT.

V and J are TRBV19 and TRBJ2-1; 10 bases match TRBD2. Looked up from germline, CDR1 is LNHDA and CDR2 is SQIVND (reference sequence). The CDR3 is 15 amino acids. Losses at the gene ends were 6 bases for V and 6 bases for J; bases not matched to a gene: 8. The CDR3 nucleotides are TGTGCCAGTAGGATCAGCGGGAGGGCCGTCAATGAGCAGTTCTTC. It translates to CASRISGRAVNEQFF.

This clone appeared a few times. The CDR3 DNA is TGTGCCAGCAGCCCCCGAGGGGAGGGACAAGACGGTTACACCTTC. This gives the protein CASSPRGEGQDGYTF. The chain is built from TRBV9 and TRBJ1-2; tentative D call: TRBD1 (6 bases). Trimming removed 4 bases at V and 11 bases at J, with 24 bases between. CDR3 length: 15 residues. In germline, CDR1 is SGDLS, CDR2 YYNGEE.

This clone was seen a few times. J is TRBJ2-3 and V is TRBV4-2; the D gene could be TRBD1 or TRBD2 (6 bases each). Per the germline V gene, CDR1 is LGHNA and CDR2 is YNFKEQ. This CDR3 has 17 residues. V gave up 5 bases and J gave up 0 bases, with 18 bases separating them. DNA of the CDR3: TGTGCCAGCAGCTTGGGACTCTACAGGGATAGCACAGATACGCAGTATTTT. Translation: CASSLGLYRDSTDTQYF.

In this sample, this clone turned up a few times. The J gene is TRBJ2-5, the V gene TRBV20-1; D is undetermined. The J call may be mistaken, given a closer DNA end match to TRBJ2-7. The CDR3 is 11 residues long. Germline V gene sequence: CDR1 DFQATT, CDR2 SNEGSKA (reference sequence). This CDR3 reads CSASPVYEQYF. CDR3 bases: TGCAGTGCTAGCCCAGTATACGAGCAGTACTTC.

This rearrangement joins TRBV7-8 to TRBJ2-1; 11 nucleotides match TRBD2. V gave up 4 bases and J gave up 2 bases; unmatched junction bases: 7. In germline, CDR1 is SGHVS, CDR2 FQNEAQ. This CDR3 is 17 amino acids long. The CDR3 reads CASSSRLAGTTYNEQFF. The CDR3 nucleotides read TGTGCCAGCAGCTCCCGACTAGCGGGAACCACCTACAATGAGCAGTTCTTC.

There are a few counts of this clone. The V call is TRBV6-6, the J call TRBJ2-2; D remains ambiguous. Germline loops: CDR1 MNHNY, CDR2 SVGAGI (reference sequence). V was shortened by 8 bases and J by 5 bases, with 12 bases between the two germline ends. The length of the CDR3 is 13 residues. The CDR3 DNA follows: TGTGCCAGCTCCTCGGCCGGAACCGGGGAGCTGTTTTTT. Encoded protein: CASSSAGTGELFF.

This clone was counted between two and nine times. V usage is TRBV18 and J usage is TRBJ2-7, with 7 bases fitting TRBD2. The CDR3 contains 17 residues. The germline V gene has CDR1 KGHSH and CDR2 LQKENI. Trimming cost V 3 bases and J 3 bases; bases outside gene matches: 14. CDR3 in amino acids: CASSPGPGGPGGYEQYF. The CDR3 nucleotides read TGTGCCAGCTCACCTGGCCCGGGAGGACCGGGGGGCTACGAGCAGTACTTC.

In this sample, this clone turned up a few times. The J gene is TRBJ2-7, the V gene TRBV5-4; D perhaps matches TRBD2 (5 bases). The CDR3 is 13 amino acids. The ends were cut back, 4 bases at V and 2 bases at J, with 10 bases in the middle. Germline assignment: CDR1 SGHNT and CDR2 YYREEE (reference sequence). The CDR3: CASSRENAYEQYF. CDR3 nucleotides: TGTGCCAGCAGCCGGGAAAACGCCTACGAGCAGTACTTC.

As DNA, the CDR3 is TGTGCCAGCAGCTCCCAGGGTCAGCGGATCTACAATGAGCAGTTCTTC. Residues: CASSSQGQRIYNEQFF. This rearrangement joins TRBV7-8 to TRBJ2-1; D is possibly TRBD1 or TRBD2 (5 bases each). Germline CDR1 and CDR2: SGHVS and FQNEAQ. Trimming cost V 4 bases and J 3 bases, with 16 bases left between them. CDR3 size: 16 residues.

Only a few counts were recorded for this clone. This chain links TRBV28 with TRBJ1-2; D is unresolved. Trimming stripped 3 bases from V and 7 bases from J, with 6 bases between. Germline CDR1 and CDR2: MDHEN and SYDVKM. CDR3 length: 11 residues. CDR3 nucleotide sequence: TGTGCCAGCAGTTTTACGGGTGGCTACACCTTC. Protein sequence: CASSFTGGYTF.

The chain employs TRBV4-1 and TRBJ2-4; D not certain. The CDR3 is 16 amino acids. Germline V gene data show CDR1 as MGHRA and CDR2 as YSYEKL. V was pared by 3 bases and J by 6 bases, with 18 bases between. The CDR3 region is CASSHTDPDVRNIQYF. As DNA, the CDR3 is TGCGCCAGCAGCCACACCGACCCCGATGTTCGAAACATTCAGTACTTC.

There are a few counts of this clone. This chain links TRBV18 with TRBJ1-1; TRBD1 matches 9 bases. The CDR3 is made up of 16 amino acids. The V and J ends lost 6 bases and 0 bases, in that order; junction bases with no gene match: 8. CDR1 and CDR2 (germline): KGHSH, LQKENI. The CDR3 is CASSLGTGTLNTEAFF. CDR3 nucleotides: TGTGCCAGCTCCCTAGGGACAGGGACCTTGAACACTGAAGCTTTCTTT.

There are many counts of this clone. The rearrangement uses TRBV6-4 and TRBJ2-2; 12 bases fit TRBD1. The ends lost 8 bases at V and 10 bases at J; junction bases unmatched: 8. CDR3 length equals 14 residues. CDR1 is MRHNA and CDR2 is SNTAGT in the germline V gene. CDR3 sequence (DNA): TGTGCCAGCCGGCTGGGACAGGGGGCCGAGGAGCTGTTTTTT. Residues: CASRLGQGAEELFF.

This clone turned up a few times. The V call is TRBV7-3, the J call TRBJ2-5, with 14 positions matching TRBD2. V lost 4 bases to trimming and J lost 1 base; unmatched junction nucleotides: 5. CDR3 length: 17 residues. The V gene's germline CDR1 is SGHTA and CDR2 FQGTGA. CDR3 sequence (DNA): TGTGCCAGCAGCTCCAGACTAGCGGGAGGGACCCAAGAGACCCAGTACTTC. Its translation is CASSSRLAGGTQETQYF.